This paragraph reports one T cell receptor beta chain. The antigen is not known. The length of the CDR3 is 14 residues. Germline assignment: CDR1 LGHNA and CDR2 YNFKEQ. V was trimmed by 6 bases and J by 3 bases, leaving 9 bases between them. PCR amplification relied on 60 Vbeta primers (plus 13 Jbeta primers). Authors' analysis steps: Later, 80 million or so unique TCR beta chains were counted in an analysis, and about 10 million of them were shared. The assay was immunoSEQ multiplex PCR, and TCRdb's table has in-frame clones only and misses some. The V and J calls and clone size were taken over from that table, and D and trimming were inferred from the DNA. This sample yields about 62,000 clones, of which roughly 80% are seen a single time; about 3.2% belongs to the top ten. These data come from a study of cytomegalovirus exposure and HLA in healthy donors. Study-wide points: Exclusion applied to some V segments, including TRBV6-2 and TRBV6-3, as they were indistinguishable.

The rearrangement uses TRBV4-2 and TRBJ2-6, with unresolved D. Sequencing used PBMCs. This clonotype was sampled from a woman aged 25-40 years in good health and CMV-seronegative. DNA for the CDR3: TGTGCCAGCAGAAGTAGTGATGGGGCCAACGTCCTGACTTTC. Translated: CASRSSDGANVLTF.